The T cell receptor (beta chain) described here comes from a study of T cell changes during pregnancy in multiple sclerosis. Some clones are missing from TCRdb's copy, which holds only in-frame ones; the method was immunoSEQ multiplex PCR. Found here are tens of thousands of clones, approximately 91% of them singletons; the top ten hold less than 0.7%. The V gene's germline CDR1 is SGHVS and CDR2 FQNEAQ. Between the trimmed V and J ends, which lost 6 bases and 0 bases, there was a span of 12 bases. The CDR3 extends over 14 amino acids. The chain combines TRBV7-8 with TRBJ2-7, with D maybe TRBD1 (6 bases). Sequenced material: CD4+ T cells from peripheral blood mononuclear cells, taken in the first trimester of pregnancy. This receptor was identified in a female donor with multiple sclerosis, enrolled in a pregnancy study. DNA for the CDR3: TGTGCCAGCAGTCCGGGACACCACTCCTACGAGCAGTACTTC. This codes for CASSPGHHSYEQYF. Variable domain in full (rest from reference TRBV7-8 and TRBJ2-7): GAGVSQSPRYKVAKRGQDVALRCDPISGHVSLFWYQQALGQGPEFLTYFQNEAQLDKSGLPSDRFFAERPEGSVSTLKIQRTQQEDSAVYLCASSPGHHSYEQYFGPGTRLTVT.